These 13 T cell receptor beta chains originate from one sample sequenced in a study of beta chain features in type 1 diabetes. These receptors' antigens are unknown. Study-level results: Shorter TCRB CDR3s, moderately but significantly so, marked every one of the four CD4+ subsets in Type 1 diabetes patients.

What was sequenced were expressed TCRB transcripts, since all of the isolated RNA had been reverse transcribed. The protocol was immunoSEQ multiplex PCR, while the TCRdb copy is restricted to in-frame clones and leaves out a portion. The sample yields over 650,000 clones, roughly 13% seen once. The material sequenced was naive CD4+ T cells from blood. Every receptor here comes from a man aged 18-30 years with type 1 diabetes.

The chain recombines TRBV2 with TRBJ2-3; D gene ambiguous. This CDR3 is built from 14 residues. Germline lookup yields CDR1 SNHLY and CDR2 FYNNEI. V shed 7 bases and J shed 2 bases, with 13 bases lying between them. CDR3 DNA: TGTGCCAGCACCGGCGGCGGACCCACAGATACGCAGTATTTT. Translated: CASTGGGPTDTQYF.

This clone was observed a handful of times. This rearrangement joins TRBV5-4 to TRBJ2-7, with TRBD2 matching over 13 bases. Trimming cost V 3 bases and J 5 bases; bases outside gene matches: 5. The CDR3 is 15 amino acids. From germline, CDR1 is SGHNT and CDR2 YYREEE (reference sequence). The CDR3 sequence: CASSWGGTSGNEQYF. DNA of the CDR3: TGTGCCAGCAGCTGGGGAGGGACTAGCGGGAACGAGCAGTACTTC.

This clone was found a few times. The rearrangement joins TRBV27 to TRBJ1-5, with a possible D match to TRBD1 (6 bases). Germline V lookup: CDR1 MNHEY, CDR2 SMNVEV (reference sequence). The CDR3 runs 14 residues. V was cut by 6 bases and J by 5 bases, with 14 bases left in between. The CDR3 DNA reads as TGTGCCAGCAGGGCGATCGGGGGGCATCAGCCCCAGCATTTT. Encoded protein: CASRAIGGHQPQHF.

The gene calls are TRBV2 and TRBJ2-5; D unclear. Germline V gene data show CDR1 as SNHLY and CDR2 as FYNNEI. V lost 7 bases, J lost 0 bases, and 12 bases lay in between. This CDR3 region has 14 residues. CDR3 sequence reads: CASKSVPHQETQYF. The CDR3 nucleotides are TGTGCCAGCAAAAGTGTCCCCCACCAAGAGACCCAGTACTTC.

Only a few counts were recorded for this clone. The V call is TRBV9, the J call TRBJ2-7; 7 bases line up with TRBD1. Germline trimming cut 4 bases from V and 0 bases from J; bases unmatched to any gene: 7. The CDR3 is made up of 15 amino acids. Germline loops: CDR1 SGDLS, CDR2 YYNGEE. Written as DNA, the CDR3 is TGTGCCAGCAGCCCAGGGACAGCGAGCTCCTACGAGCAGTACTTC. This translates into CASSPGTASSYEQYF.

The CDR3 here is CASRPSGGARADTQYF. The CDR3 nucleotides are TGTGCCAGCCGACCTTCCGGGGGGGCACGCGCAGATACGCAGTATTTT. The chain combines TRBV27 with TRBJ2-3; 8 positions match TRBD2. Germline V gene sequence: CDR1 MNHEY, CDR2 SMNVEV (reference sequence). The trim removed 8 bases at V and 4 bases at J, leaving 14 bases unmatched. The CDR3 spans 16 residues.

The chain recombines TRBV5-4 with TRBJ2-3; D might be TRBD2 (7 bases). This CDR3 is 15 amino acids long. In germline, CDR1 is SGHNT, CDR2 YYREEE (reference sequence). Trimming pared 7 bases from V and 1 base from J, leaving 16 bases between. For the CDR3, the DNA is TGTGCCAGCGCGGCGAGGGAGGGGGGCACAGATACGCAGTATTTT. It yields the protein CASAAREGGTDTQYF.

This rearrangement joins TRBV28 to TRBJ2-5, with 8 bases lining up with TRBD1. The CDR3 consists of 14 residues. Germline CDR1 is MDHEN and CDR2 is SYDVKM. After removal of 5 bases from V and 0 bases from J, the junction contained 2 bases not matched to a gene. This chain's CDR3 is CASSRDRHQETQYF. In DNA, the CDR3 is TGTGCCAGCAGTCGGGACAGGCACCAAGAGACCCAGTACTTC.

This clone appeared a few times. The chain employs TRBV19 and TRBJ2-3; TRBD2 agrees at 8 bases. The V gene end was trimmed by 5 bases and the J gene end by 1 base; junction bases not matched to a gene: 2. CDR3 length: 14 residues. Germline lookup yields CDR1 LNHDA and CDR2 SQIVND (reference sequence). CDR3 amino acids: CASSLSGGTDTQYF. In DNA form, the CDR3 reads TGTGCCAGTAGTCTTAGCGGGGGCACAGATACGCAGTATTTT.

Only a few counts were recorded for this clone. The V gene is TRBV30, the J gene TRBJ2-5; 10 nucleotides align to TRBD2. Germline V gives CDR1 GTSNPN, CDR2 SVGIG (reference sequence). The CDR3 extends over 13 amino acids. Germline trimming cut 7 bases from V and 4 bases from J; bases unmatched to any gene: 6. CDR3 bases: TGTGCCTCCAATTTAGCGGGGGGAGAGACCCAGTACTTC. Amino acid sequence: CASNLAGGETQYF.

The chain joins TRBV5-4 to TRBJ2-2, with 7 bases matching TRBD1. The V gene end was trimmed by 4 bases and the J gene end by 5 bases; junction bases not matched to a gene: 11. The CDR3 runs to 16 residues. CDR1 and CDR2 from the germline V gene are SGHNT and YYREEE (reference sequence). CDR3 region: CASSPTPTGRTGELFF. CDR3 sequence (DNA): TGTGCCAGCAGCCCTACACCGACAGGGCGAACCGGGGAGCTGTTTTTT.

DNA of the CDR3: TGTGCCAGCAACCATGACGGCAATCAGCCCCAGCATTTT. Protein sequence: CASNHDGNQPQHF. The chain is built from TRBV9 and TRBJ1-5; D gene uncertain. V was clipped by 6 bases and J by 2 bases, with 9 bases between them. Per the germline V gene, CDR1 is SGDLS and CDR2 is YYNGEE. The CDR3 covers 13 residues.

This clone was detected only a few times. This chain joins TRBV4-2 and TRBJ2-2; TRBD2 matches at 12 bases. Germline loops: CDR1 LGHNA, CDR2 YNFKEQ. After removal of 2 bases from V and 4 bases from J, the junction contained 11 bases not matched to a gene. The CDR3 contains 19 residues. The CDR3 here is CASSQFRLAGDRGTGELFF. DNA of the CDR3: TGTGCCAGCAGCCAATTCCGACTAGCGGGAGATCGGGGCACCGGGGAGCTGTTTTTT.